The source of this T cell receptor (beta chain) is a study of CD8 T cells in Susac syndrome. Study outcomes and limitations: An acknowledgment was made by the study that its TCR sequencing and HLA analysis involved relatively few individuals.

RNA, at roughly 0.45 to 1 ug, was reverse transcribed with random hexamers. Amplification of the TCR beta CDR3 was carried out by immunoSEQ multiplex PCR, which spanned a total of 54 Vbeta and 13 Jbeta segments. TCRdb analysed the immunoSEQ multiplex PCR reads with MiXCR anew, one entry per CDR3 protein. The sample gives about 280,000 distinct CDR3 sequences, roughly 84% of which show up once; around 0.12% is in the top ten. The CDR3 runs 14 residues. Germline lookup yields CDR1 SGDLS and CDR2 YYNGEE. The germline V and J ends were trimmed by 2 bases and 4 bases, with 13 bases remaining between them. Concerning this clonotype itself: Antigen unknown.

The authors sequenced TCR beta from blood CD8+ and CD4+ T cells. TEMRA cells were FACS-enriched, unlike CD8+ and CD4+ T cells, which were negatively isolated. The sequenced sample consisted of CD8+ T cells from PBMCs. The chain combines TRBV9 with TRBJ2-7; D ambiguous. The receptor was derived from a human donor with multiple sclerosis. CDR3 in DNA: TGTGCCAGCAGCGTCGCAGAAGGCCCTTACGAGCAGTACTTC. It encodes CASSVAEGPYEQYF.